This record covers a single T cell receptor beta chain. No antigen is known for it. CDR1 is SGHRS and CDR2 is YFSETQ in the germline V gene. Deletions cut 1 base from V and 7 bases from J, with 11 bases between. CDR3 length: 14 residues. Generated by immunoSEQ multiplex PCR, the TCRdb table keeps only in-frame clones and is missing some. The data contain around 30,000 clones, 82% of them seen just once; the ten biggest clones take up 2% to 2.5%. This specimen belongs to a study of Tregs in tolerant kidney transplant recipients. Overall study context: CD4+CD25+CD127- cells came from approximately 3-day belatacept mixed lymphocyte reactions, some with roughly five-day graft donor restimulation. Recipient cells were told from donor cells by antibody staining. Findings and limits, study-wide: The small number of patients limits these findings pending further validation. No direct test of biological reproducibility was done here.

V usage is TRBV5-1 and J usage is TRBJ2-2; D tentatively reads TRBD1 or TRBD2 (5 bases each). The source material was Tregs from blood cultured with allogeneic cells. The receptor was derived from a human donor in good health. As DNA, the CDR3 is TGCGCCAGCAGCTTGTTGGGGGATGGCGGGGAGCTGTTTTTT. Encoded protein: CASSLLGDGGELFF. The full variable domain, completed using reference TRBV5-1 and TRBJ2-2, is KAGVTQTPRYLIKTRGQQVTLSCSPISGHRSVSWYQQTPGQGLQFLFEYFSETQRNKGNFPGRFSGRQFSNSRSEMNVSTLELGDSALYLCASSLLGDGGELFFGEGSRLTVL.